Below, 19 T cell receptor beta chains from the same sample are listed, as sequenced in a study of blood T cells in healthy people across ages. Through a sample-barcoded 5' primer and a J-beta primer mix, a second PCR was run for roughly 7 to 11 cycles. TCRdb reanalysed the 5' RACE reads using MiXCR and keeps one entry per CDR3 protein. The sample records around 800,000 distinct CDR3 sequences, roughly 25% being singletons. These data were also reused for a study on T cells of mothers and their children.

The specimen was blood. These receptors came from a boy younger than 18 in good health.

This chain connects TRBV7-9 to TRBJ1-4, with D uncertain. V lost 5 bases, J lost 8 bases, and 24 bases lay in between. The CDR3 spans 17 residues. Germline CDR1 SEHNR, CDR2 FQNEAQ (reference sequence). The CDR3 DNA sequence: TGTGCCAGCAGCCGACTCTCCCTAGGGAGGGAACGAGAAAAACTGTTTTTT. Its protein is CASSRLSLGREREKLFF.

The chain joins TRBV15 to TRBJ2-1, with D maybe TRBD1 (7 bases). This CDR3 is 16 amino acids long. Trimming took 1 base from V and 5 from J, leaving 15 bases between them. Germline lookup yields CDR1 LNHNV and CDR2 YYDKDF (reference sequence). CDR3 loop: CATSRARTGGDNEQFF. In nucleotides, the CDR3 is TGTGCCACCAGCAGAGCCAGGACAGGAGGGGACAATGAGCAGTTCTTC.

The chain employs TRBV12-3 or TRBV12-4 and TRBJ2-1; D remains unclear. V shed 3 bases and J shed 13 bases, with 13 bases lying between them. The CDR3 runs 12 residues. The CDR3 here is CASSLIRDNQFF. CDR3 coding DNA: TGTGCCAGCAGTTTGATAAGAGACAATCAGTTCTTC.

V gene TRBV7-6 combines with J gene TRBJ2-2; TRBD1 matches 12 bases. The trim removed 1 base at V and 4 bases at J, leaving 7 bases unmatched. Looked up from germline, CDR1 is SGHVS and CDR2 is FNYEAQ. The CDR3 consists of 18 residues. The CDR3 loop is CASSLEAGTGGGTGELFF. The CDR3 nucleotides are TGTGCCAGCAGCTTAGAGGCCGGGACAGGGGGCGGCACCGGGGAGCTGTTTTTT.

This clonotype was detected a few times. This chain links TRBV6-2 or TRBV6-3 with TRBJ2-7; D might be TRBD1 or TRBD2, each matching 6 bases. This CDR3 comprises 12 residues. The germline V gene encodes CDR1 MNHEY and CDR2 SVGEGT. V lost 2 bases to trimming and J lost 12 bases, with 14 bases between them. The CDR3 DNA follows: TGTGCCAGCAGTTACATATACAGGGAGGCGTACTTC. Residues: CASSYIYREAYF.

This clonotype was counted between two and nine times. This sequence joins TRBV15 and TRBJ1-3; D is uncertain. Germline V lookup: CDR1 LNHNV, CDR2 YYDKDF (reference sequence). V dropped 1 base and J dropped 4 bases, with 8 bases sitting between them. This CDR3 is built from 14 residues. In nucleotides, the CDR3 is TGTGCCACCAGCAGAGGGAGCTTAGGAAACACCATATATTTT. Its protein product is CATSRGSLGNTIYF.

In its sample, this clonotype was seen a few times. The chain is built from TRBV10-3 and TRBJ2-5; no reliable D call. The germline gives CDR1 ENHRY, CDR2 SYGVKD. The ends were cut back, 3 bases at V and 5 bases at J, with 19 bases in the middle. This CDR3 has 16 residues. The CDR3 here is CAISDRTVGPLETQYF. In DNA, the CDR3 is TGTGCCATCAGTGACCGAACAGTGGGTCCCTTGGAGACCCAGTACTTC.

V gene TRBV20-1 combines with J gene TRBJ2-4; 7 bases match TRBD1. The V gene end was trimmed by 3 bases and the J gene end by 0 bases; junction bases not matched to a gene: 8. The germline V gene encodes CDR1 DFQATT and CDR2 SNEGSKA (reference sequence). There are 16 residues in the CDR3. CDR3 in amino acids: CSARSTGALAKNIQYF. The CDR3, as DNA: TGCAGTGCTAGGTCCACAGGGGCCTTAGCCAAAAACATTCAGTACTTC.

This sequence joins TRBV6-1 and TRBJ2-5, with 8 bases matching TRBD1. Judging by the DNA end, TRBJ2-1 fits better; the J call may be wrong. The CDR3 covers 14 residues. The germline CDR1 and CDR2 sequences are MNHNS and SASEGT. Here the CDR3 reads CASKRGQGSNEQFF. Written as DNA, the CDR3 is TGTGCCAGCAAGCGCGGACAGGGTTCCAATGAGCAGTTCTTC.

The CDR3 DNA is TGCGCCAGCAGCCAGCCCGGGACACATGGCTACACCTTC. Encoded protein: CASSQPGTHGYTF. This rearrangement joins TRBV4-1 to TRBJ1-2; possibly TRBD1 for D (6 bases). V was shortened by 3 bases and J by 6 bases, with 11 bases between the two germline ends. CDR1 is MGHRA, CDR2 YSYEKL, per germline. This CDR3 region has 13 residues.

The J gene is TRBJ2-2, the V gene TRBV12-3 or TRBV12-4; D is ambiguous. V was cut by 3 bases and J by 13 bases, with 12 bases left in between. This CDR3 has 12 residues. The DNA of the CDR3 is TGTGCCAGCAGTTTGACCGAACCACGGCTGTTTTTT. This codes for CASSLTEPRLFF.

The chain recombines TRBV7-9 with TRBJ1-3; TRBD1 might be the D (5 bases). V lost 11 bases and J lost 6, with 14 bases in between. Per germline, CDR1 SEHNR and CDR2 FQNEAQ (reference sequence). The CDR3 has 12 residues. The CDR3 reads CAPGRLENTIYF. In DNA, the CDR3 is TGTGCCCCAGGGAGACTCGAAAACACCATATATTTT.

In this sample, this clonotype turned up once. The chain links TRBV12-3 or TRBV12-4 to TRBJ2-1, with TRBD1 matching 7 bases. The closer fit of TRBJ2-5 to the DNA end suggests the J call may be wrong. The CDR3 has 14 amino acids. The CDR3 nucleotides read TGTGCCAGCAGGTACACAGGGGATGGAGAGACCCAGTACTTC. Protein: CASRYTGDGETQYF.

This clonotype was counted only a few times. This chain connects TRBV19 to TRBJ2-6, with a possible D match to TRBD1 (6 bases). V was shortened by 0 bases and J by 0 bases, with 15 bases between the two germline ends. The germline CDR1 and CDR2 sequences are LNHDA and SQIVND (reference sequence). This CDR3 region has 19 residues. CDR3 sequence (DNA): TGTGCCAGTAGTATAGAAGGCGGCAGGGGAAGCTCTGGGGCCAACGTCCTGACTTTC. Protein product: CASSIEGGRGSSGANVLTF.

Details on this clonotype: The germline gene is not matched at one end of the junction; a read error may be the cause. This chain joins TRBV5-1 and TRBJ2-5; D may match TRBD1 or TRBD2 (7 bases each). Germline CDR1 and CDR2: SGHRS and YFSETQ. This CDR3 spans 14 amino acids. Written as DNA, the CDR3 is TGCGCCGGCAGCTTGGGAGGGGGCGGTGAGACCCAGTACTTC. This translates into CAGSLGGGGETQYF.

The chain has TRBV24-1 and TRBJ1-4, with 7 nucleotides matching TRBD1. Trimming at V came to 9 bases and at J to 5 bases, leaving 8 bases not matched to a gene. This CDR3 comprises 14 residues. Germline V gene lookup returns CDR1 KGHDR and CDR2 SFDVKD. The CDR3 protein is CATRQGTPNEKLFF. CDR3 coding DNA: TGTGCCACCCGACAGGGCACCCCGAATGAAAAACTGTTTTTT.

CDR3 in amino acids: CASSLNLPYEQYF. The CDR3 DNA sequence: TGTGCCAGCAGCTTAAACCTTCCCTACGAGCAGTACTTC. V usage is TRBV7-4 and J usage is TRBJ2-7; D remains ambiguous. Trimming pared 2 bases from V and 2 bases from J, leaving 7 bases between. The germline V gene encodes CDR1 SGHVT and CDR2 SQSDAQ. The length of the CDR3 is 13 residues.

The CDR3 DNA reads as TGTGCCTGGAGTGGTAATCCCCGGCGATACACTGAAGCTTTCTTT. Translated, it gives CAWSGNPRRYTEAFF. The V call is TRBV30, the J call TRBJ1-1; unclear D gene. CDR3 size: 15 residues. Germline V gene data show CDR1 as GTSNPN and CDR2 as SVGIG (reference sequence). V was cut by 1 base and J by 3 bases, with 15 bases left in between.

The V call is TRBV10-3, the J call TRBJ2-5; 10 bases map to TRBD1. The DNA end is more similar to TRBJ2-7, so the J call may be wrong. CDR1 is ENHRY, CDR2 SYGVKD, per germline. The length of the CDR3 is 12 residues. CDR3 loop: CAARRDRGEQYF. The CDR3 nucleotides read TGTGCCGCGCGCCGGGACAGGGGCGAGCAGTACTTC.